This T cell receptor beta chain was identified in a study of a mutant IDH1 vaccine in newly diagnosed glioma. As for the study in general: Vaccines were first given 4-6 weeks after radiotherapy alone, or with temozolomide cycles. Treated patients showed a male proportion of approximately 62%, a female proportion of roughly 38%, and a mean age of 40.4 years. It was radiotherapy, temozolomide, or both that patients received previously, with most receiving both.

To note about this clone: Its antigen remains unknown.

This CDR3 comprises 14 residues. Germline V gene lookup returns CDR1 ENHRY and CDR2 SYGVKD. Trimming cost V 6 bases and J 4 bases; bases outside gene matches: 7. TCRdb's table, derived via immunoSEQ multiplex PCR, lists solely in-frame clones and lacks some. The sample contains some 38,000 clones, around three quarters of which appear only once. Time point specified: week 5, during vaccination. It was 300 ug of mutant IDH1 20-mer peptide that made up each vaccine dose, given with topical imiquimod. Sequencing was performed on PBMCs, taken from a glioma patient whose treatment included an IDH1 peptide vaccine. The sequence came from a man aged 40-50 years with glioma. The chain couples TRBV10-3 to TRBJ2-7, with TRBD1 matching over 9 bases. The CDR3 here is CAISRGTGMYEQYF. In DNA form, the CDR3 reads TGTGCCATCAGCCGCGGGACAGGGATGTACGAGCAGTACTTC.